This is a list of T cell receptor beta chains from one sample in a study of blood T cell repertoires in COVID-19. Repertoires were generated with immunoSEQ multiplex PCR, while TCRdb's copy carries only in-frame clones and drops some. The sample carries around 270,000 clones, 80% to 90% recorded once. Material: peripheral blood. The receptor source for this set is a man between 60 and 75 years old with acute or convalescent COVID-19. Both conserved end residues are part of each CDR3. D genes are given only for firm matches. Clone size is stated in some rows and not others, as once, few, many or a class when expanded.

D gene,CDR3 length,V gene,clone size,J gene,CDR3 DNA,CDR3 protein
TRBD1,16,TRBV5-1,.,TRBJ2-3,TGCGCCAGCAGCTTGGTTGCCGGGACAGGGCAAGGTACGCAGTATTTT,CASSLVAGTGQGTQYF
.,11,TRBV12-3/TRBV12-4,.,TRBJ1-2,TGTGCCATCCCAGAAGGGAGTGGCTACACCTTC,CAIPEGSGYTF
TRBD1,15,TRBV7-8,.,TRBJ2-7,TGTGCCAGCAGCTTAGATCAGGGGGCAGGGTACGAGCAGTACTTC,CASSLDQGAGYEQYF
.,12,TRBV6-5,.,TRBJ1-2,TGTGCCAGCAGTTCCCACAGGGATCCCTACACCTTC,CASSSHRDPYTF
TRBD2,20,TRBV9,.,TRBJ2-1,TGTGCCAGCAGCGCACAAGCGGGGGGTAGGGCTTCGAGCTCCTACAATGAGCAGTTCTTC,CASSAQAGGRASSSYNEQFF
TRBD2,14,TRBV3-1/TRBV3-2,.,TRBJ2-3,TGTGCCAGCAGCCATCAGGCGGGGGGGGAAACGCAGTATTTT,CASSHQAGGETQYF
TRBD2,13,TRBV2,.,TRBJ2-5,TGTGCCAGCAGTGTGGGAGGGGAAGAGACCCAGTACTTC,CASSVGGEETQYF
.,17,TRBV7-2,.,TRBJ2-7,TGTGCCAGCAGCTTAAGCGCGGGGCCAGGGTTTTCCCACGAGCAGTACTTC,CASSLSAGPGFSHEQYF
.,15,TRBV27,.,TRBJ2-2,TGTGCCAGCAGGCTCGAGTGGGGCCACACCGGGGAGCTGTTTTTT,CASRLEWGHTGELFF
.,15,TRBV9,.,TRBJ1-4,TGTGCCAGCAGCCCTAGACAGGACTCAAATGAAAAACTGTTTTTT,CASSPRQDSNEKLFF
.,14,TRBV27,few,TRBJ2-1,TGTGCCAGCAGTTTGGGGCGTTTGCACAATGAGCAGTTCTTC,CASSLGRLHNEQFF
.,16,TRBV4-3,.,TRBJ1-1,TGCGCCAGCAGCCAAGATCGGGGTAGGCAGAACACTGAAGCTTTCTTT,CASSQDRGRQNTEAFF
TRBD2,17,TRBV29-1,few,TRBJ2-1,TGCAGCGTAAAGGGACTAGCGGGAGGGCGCTCCTACAATGAGCAGTTCTTC,CSVKGLAGGRSYNEQFF
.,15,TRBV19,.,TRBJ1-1,TGTGCCAGTAGTATCCCTCCGTCTCGGGACACTGAAGCTTTCTTT,CASSIPPSRDTEAFF
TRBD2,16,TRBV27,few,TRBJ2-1,TGTGCCAGCAGTCCGAGTAGCGGGAGGGCCGGCAATGAGCAGTTCTTC,CASSPSSGRAGNEQFF
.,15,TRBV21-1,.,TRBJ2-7,TGTGCCAGCAGCGTCGACAGGGCGATCTCCTACGAGCAGTACTTC,CASSVDRAISYEQYF
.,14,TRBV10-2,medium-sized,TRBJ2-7,TGCGCCAGCAGCGCGACTAGTCTTTGGGACGAGCAGTACTTC,CASSATSLWDEQYF
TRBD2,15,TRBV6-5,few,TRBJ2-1,TGTGCCAGCAGCGCCGGGACTAGCGGGGGGGATGAGCAGTTCTTC,CASSAGTSGGDEQFF
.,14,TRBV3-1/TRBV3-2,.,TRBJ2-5,TGTGCCAGCAGCCCCCCCATCAAACAAGAGACCCAGTACTTC,CASSPPIKQETQYF
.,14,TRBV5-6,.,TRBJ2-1,TGTGCCAGCAGCTTGATACAGGGCTACAATGAGCAGTTCTTC,CASSLIQGYNEQFF
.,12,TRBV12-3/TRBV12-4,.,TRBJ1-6,TGTGCCAGCAAGTGGGCTAATTCACCCCTCCACTTT,CASKWANSPLHF
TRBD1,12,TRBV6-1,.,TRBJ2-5,TGTGCCAGCAGCCGACAGGGGGAGACCCAGTACTTC,CASSRQGETQYF
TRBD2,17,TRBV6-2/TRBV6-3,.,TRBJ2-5,TGTGCCAGCAACCCCGGACTAGCGGGCCGATGGGGGGAGACCCAGTACTTC,CASNPGLAGRWGETQYF
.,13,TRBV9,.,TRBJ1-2,TGTGCCAGCAGCGATCGTGAGACAGCCGATCTGTCCTTC,CASSDRETADLSF
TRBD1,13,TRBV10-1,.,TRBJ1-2,TGCGCCAGCAGTGAACAGGGGAACTATGGCTACACCTTC,CASSEQGNYGYTF
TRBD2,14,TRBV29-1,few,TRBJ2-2,TGCAGCGTCCGGACTAGCGGGAGGGGCGGGGAGCTGTTTTTT,CSVRTSGRGGELFF
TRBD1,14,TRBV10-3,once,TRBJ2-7,TGTGCCATCAGGCGGACAGGGGGGTCCTACGAGCAGTACTTC,CAIRRTGGSYEQYF
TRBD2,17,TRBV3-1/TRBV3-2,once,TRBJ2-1,TGTGCCAGCAGCCAAGTGGGTGGGAGCGGGATTAACAATGAGCAGTTCTTC,CASSQVGGSGINNEQFF
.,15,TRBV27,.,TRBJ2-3,TGTGCCAGCAGGGCGCGGCCCCCCACGGGTGGTACGCAGTATTTT,CASRARPPTGGTQYF
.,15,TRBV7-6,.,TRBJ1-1,TGTGCCAGCAGCTTGGGGGCAGGGCCGGGGACTGAAGCTTTCTTT,CASSLGAGPGTEAFF
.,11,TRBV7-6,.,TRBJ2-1,TGTGCCAGCAGCTTAGGAGGTGAGCAGTTCTTC,CASSLGGEQFF
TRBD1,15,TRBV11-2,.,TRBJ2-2,TGTGCCAGCAGCCGGACAGGGGCCAACACCGGGGAGCTGTTTTTT,CASSRTGANTGELFF
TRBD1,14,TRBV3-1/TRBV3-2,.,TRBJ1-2,TGTGCCAGCAGCCTCCCCGACAGGGGTGGGGGCTACACCTTC,CASSLPDRGGGYTF
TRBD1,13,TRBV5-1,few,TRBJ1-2,TGCGCCAGCAGCACGGGACAGGAAGATGGCTACACCTTC,CASSTGQEDGYTF
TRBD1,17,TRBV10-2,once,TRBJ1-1,TGCGCCAGCAGTGACGGACAGGGAGAGCCCATGAACACTGAAGCTTTCTTT,CASSDGQGEPMNTEAFF
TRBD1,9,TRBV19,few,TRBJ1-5,TGTGCCAACCGACAGGGGGAGCATTTT,CANRQGEHF
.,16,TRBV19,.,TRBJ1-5,TGTGCCAGTAGTATAGATCGGGGGAGGGGCAATCAGCCCCAGCATTTT,CASSIDRGRGNQPQHF
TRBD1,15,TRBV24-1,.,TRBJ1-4,TGTGCCACCAGTGATTTCCGGGACAGGGATGAAAAACTGTTTTTT,CATSDFRDRDEKLFF
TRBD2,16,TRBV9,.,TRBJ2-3,TGTGCCAGCAGCGCCCCAGCGGGAGTCCAACAGGTTACGCAGTATTTT,CASSAPAGVQQVTQYF
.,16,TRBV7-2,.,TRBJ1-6,TGTGCCAGCAGCTTAGCGGGACTGCCAAATCCTTCACCCCTCCACTTT,CASSLAGLPNPSPLHF
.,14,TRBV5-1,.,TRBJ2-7,TGCGCCAGCAGCCTAGATGGCAGCCGCTACGAGCAGTACTTC,CASSLDGSRYEQYF
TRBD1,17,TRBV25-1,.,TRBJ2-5,TGTGCCAGCAGTGCGGCACAGGGGAAAGGCCTTATCGAGACCCAGTACTTC,CASSAAQGKGLIETQYF
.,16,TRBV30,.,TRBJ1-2,TGTGCCTGGAAAGGGTCCCGACGGGAAGCTAACTATGGCTACACCTTC,CAWKGSRREANYGYTF
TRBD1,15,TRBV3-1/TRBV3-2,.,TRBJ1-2,TGTGCCAGCAGCCGTGGGACAGGGGCTAACTATGGCTACACCTTC,CASSRGTGANYGYTF
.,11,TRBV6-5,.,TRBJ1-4,TGTGCCAGCAGTTATAGTGGAAAACTGTTTTTT,CASSYSGKLFF
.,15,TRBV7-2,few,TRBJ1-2,TGTGCCAGCAGCTTGGGACCAGGGGAATACTATGGCTACACCTTC,CASSLGPGEYYGYTF
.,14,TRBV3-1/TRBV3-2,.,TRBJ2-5,TGTGCCAGCAGCCAAGTGAGGTCCGGTGCGACCCAGTACTTC,CASSQVRSGATQYF